A single sample gave rise to the 4 T cell receptor beta chains below, sequenced in a study of regulatory T cells in long-lasting Graves disease. As for time point: newly diagnosed GD, antithyroid drugs for less than 3 months. The TCR library used RNA extracted from PBMCs. Researchers made TCR beta libraries by using iRepertoire HTBI primers and running Arm-PCR on CDR3 regions. From the multiplex PCR reads, TCRdb called clonotypes with MiXCR, one entry per CDR3 protein. This repertoire shows roughly 380,000 distinct CDR3 sequences, approximately 15% found once; its top ten account for 25% to 30%. The same data also contributed to another study, on T cells in Graves' hyperthyroidism and ophthalmopathy.

The specimen comprised peripheral blood mononuclear cells (PBMCs), sampled at new diagnosis, from a patient treated with antithyroid drugs. The receptors here all came from a middle-aged man with Graves disease.

Details on this clonotype: This likely stems from a read error, as it lies one base from a far larger clone. The chain combines TRBV6-1 with TRBJ2-3; D call uncertain. The closer fit of TRBJ2-5 to the DNA end suggests the J call may be wrong. CDR3 length: 12 amino acids. Germline lookup yields CDR1 MNHNS and CDR2 SASEGT. DNA for the CDR3: TGTGCCAGCAAGATTAGGGAAGATACCCAGTACTTC. Translation: CASKIREDTQYF.

This clonotype appeared many times. The chain combines TRBV7-6 with TRBJ1-4; D remains ambiguous. Trimming pared 1 base from V and 8 bases from J, leaving 8 bases between. Germline CDR1 and CDR2: SGHVS and FNYEAQ. This CDR3 has 13 residues. The CDR3 nucleotides read TGTGCCAGCAGCTTAGGGAGCTACGAAAAACTGTTTTTT. Protein: CASSLGSYEKLFF.

This clonotype has a count of ten or more. V is TRBV5-1 and J is TRBJ2-7, with 9 bases lining up with TRBD1. The CDR3 contains 13 residues. Germline CDR1 reads SGHRS; CDR2 reads YFSETQ. With V trimmed by 0 bases and J by 9 bases, 4 bases remained unmatched. As DNA, the CDR3 is TGCGCCAGCAGCTTGGGGGACAGGGAAGGGCAGTACTTC. It translates to CASSLGDREGQYF. The full variable domain, with the rest looked up from reference TRBV5-1 and TRBJ2-7, is KAGVTQTPRYLIKTRGQQVTLSCSPISGHRSVSWYQQTPGQGLQFLFEYFSETQRNKGNFPGRFSGRQFSNSRSEMNVSTLELGDSALYLCASSLGDREGQYFGPGTRLTVT.

The genes are TRBV5-1 and TRBJ2-7; D might be TRBD2 (5 bases). The germline CDR1 and CDR2 sequences are SGHRS and YFSETQ. CDR3 length: 15 amino acids. V gave up 0 bases and J gave up 6 bases, with 16 bases separating them. As DNA, the CDR3 is TGCGCCAGCAGCTTGGCCGCCGGGGTTTTAGGCGAGCAGTACTTC. Translation: CASSLAAGVLGEQYF. The full variable domain, its missing parts supplied by reference TRBV5-1 and TRBJ2-7, is KAGVTQTPRYLIKTRGQQVTLSCSPISGHRSVSWYQQTPGQGLQFLFEYFSETQRNKGNFPGRFSGRQFSNSRSEMNVSTLELGDSALYLCASSLAAGVLGEQYFGPGTRLTVT.